This is a list of T cell receptor beta chains from one sample in a study of CXCR3-negative and CXCR3-positive naive CD8 T cells. TCRdb reprocessed the 5' RACE reads and keeps a single row for each CDR3 protein, giving no DNA. Recorded for this sample: about 26,000 distinct CDR3 sequences. Sample: naive CXCR3- CD8+ T cells from blood. Every receptor here comes from a human donor in good health. Some clones in this sample may be carry-over from other donors' samples. Both conserved end residues are part of each CDR3. Clone size appears in some rows only: once, few, many, or a class for an expanded clone.

TRBJ1-6 TRBV28 - CASSSLGYSPLHF
TRBJ1-1 TRBV4-1 - CASSAYQVGSVTEAFF
TRBJ1-2 TRBV28 - CASSFRPGTQHGYTF
TRBJ1-5 TRBV4-3 - CASSLDRGVQPQHF
TRBJ2-1 TRBV5-1 - CASSFGTGNPSYNEQFF
TRBJ2-6 TRBV7-9 - CASSFRDVGANVLTF
TRBJ2-3 TRBV29-1 - CSVVGLAGYWASTDTQYF
TRBJ2-7 TRBV7-9 - CASSLGLAGPYEQYF
TRBJ1-3 TRBV20-1 - CSASTGSGNTIYF
TRBJ2-3 TRBV11-2 - CASSFPGLSTDTQYF
TRBJ1-1 TRBV29-1 - CSAGGGEVEAFF
TRBJ2-1 TRBV4-3 medium-sized CASSQDSTALIYNEQFF
TRBJ1-2 TRBV2 - CASSEQLWDKGVTF
TRBJ2-1 TRBV4-3 - CASSQDSSQKFF
TRBJ2-7 TRBV20-1 - CSARGLGLVIIEQYF
TRBJ1-6 TRBV27 - CASSAGQGADDSPLHF
TRBJ2-3 TRBV29-1 - CSVTTSGRTDTQYF
TRBJ1-5 TRBV6-2/TRBV6-3 - CASGGTTNQPQHF
TRBJ2-6 TRBV25-1 - CASSAGGDSISGANVLTF
TRBJ2-3 TRBV27 - CASSSPTDLTDTQYF
TRBJ2-7 TRBV2 - CASSEVGEQYF
TRBJ1-1 TRBV12-3/TRBV12-4 - CASSASPGTGGDEAFF
TRBJ1-4 TRBV6-5 - CASSYVRGNEKLFF
TRBJ1-1 TRBV7-2 - CASSYPPGYMNTEAFF
TRBJ1-1 TRBV7-9 - CASSSSSGPYTEAFF
TRBJ1-1 TRBV7-8 - CASSLGQGAGRNTEAFF
TRBJ1-1 TRBV29-1 - CSVEDSLNTEAFF
TRBJ2-7 TRBV12-3/TRBV12-4 - CASSQSATYEQYF
TRBJ2-3 TRBV6-5 - CASSYSNTEYF
TRBJ2-1 TRBV11-2 - CASSNGVGSQGEQFF
TRBJ2-1 TRBV6-2/TRBV6-3 - CASSSGYRLGDLGEQFF
TRBJ2-2 TRBV29-1 - CSVEDIGGELFF
TRBJ2-7 TRBV4-2 - CASSPGLAGVDEQYF
TRBJ2-3 TRBV4-1 - CASSQDQVGLTDTQYF